The 24 T cell receptor beta chains below were found in one sample sequenced in a study of blood T cell repertoires in COVID-19. Generated by immunoSEQ multiplex PCR, the TCRdb table keeps only in-frame clones and is missing some. Of approximately 120,000 clones listed, about 76% are singletons. Sequenced input: peripheral blood. The origin of the receptors is a man older than 75 with acute or convalescent COVID-19.

The CDR3 sequence: CASSSRQWGLGETQYF. CDR3 DNA: TGTGCCAGCAGCTCACGACAGTGGGGTCTTGGAGAGACCCAGTACTTC. The chain recombines TRBV5-6 with TRBJ2-5; D might be TRBD1 (5 bases). The V end lost 3 bases, the J end lost 4 bases, and 19 bases lay between the germline ends. The CDR3 has 16 amino acids. The V gene's germline CDR1 is SGHDT and CDR2 YYEEEE.

The V and J genes are TRBV3-1 (or the pseudogene TRBV3-2) and TRBJ2-1; D gene ambiguous. V lost 1 base and J 7 bases, leaving 14 bases between the germline ends. The CDR3 totals 15 residues. CDR1 is LGHDT and CDR2 is YNNKEL in the germline V gene (reference sequence). The CDR3: CASSQVLLVRNEQFF. In DNA, the CDR3 is TGTGCCAGCAGCCAAGTTCTGCTAGTTAGGAATGAGCAGTTCTTC.

In its sample, this clone was seen a few times. At one boundary the junction diverges from the germline segment, which might be a read error. The rearrangement links TRBV5-4 to TRBJ1-2, with D possibly matching TRBD1 (5 bases). Germline V CDR1 and CDR2: SGHNT, YYREEE (reference sequence). This CDR3 is 14 amino acids long. Written as DNA, the CDR3 is TGTGCCACCAGCCGGGAGGGGTTGTTCTATGGCTACACCTTC. Translated: CATSREGLFYGYTF.

The rearrangement uses TRBV5-6 and TRBJ2-3; 8 bases agree with TRBD2. This CDR3 has 17 residues. The V gene's germline CDR1 is SGHDT and CDR2 YYEEEE. V was pared by 0 bases and J by 2 bases, with 8 bases of the junction left unmatched. DNA for the CDR3: TGTGCCAGCAGCTTGGAGCTATCGGGGGGGTACACAGATACGCAGTATTTT. It codes for CASSLELSGGYTDTQYF.

The V gene is TRBV11-2, the J gene TRBJ2-5; D remains unclear. The CDR3 totals 12 residues. The V gene's germline CDR1 is SGHAT and CDR2 FQNNGV. The V end was cut by 4 bases, the J end by 5 bases, with 8 bases between. DNA for the CDR3: TGTGCCAGCAGCTCGGAGTCGGAGACCCAGTACTTC. Its protein product is CASSSESETQYF.

This chain links TRBV4-1 with TRBJ2-2, with TRBD2 matching over 16 bases. The CDR3 runs 19 residues. CDR1 is MGHRA and CDR2 is YSYEKL in the germline V gene. J was trimmed by 1 base and V by 2 bases; bases with no gene match: 4. Here the CDR3 reads CASSQTGTSGGVNTGELFF. As DNA, the CDR3 is TGCGCCAGCAGCCAAACCGGGACTAGCGGGGGGGTGAACACCGGGGAGCTGTTTTTT.

This sequence joins TRBV23-1 and TRBJ1-5; D unresolved. TRBV23-1 carries the ORF label, with uncertain function. Trimming shortened V by 0 bases and J by 2 bases, and 11 bases separated the two germline ends. The CDR3 has 16 residues. CDR3 nucleotides: TGCGCCAGCAGTCAATCCTGTCTCCGGGGCAATCAGCCCCAGCATTTT. This gives the protein CASSQSCLRGNQPQHF.

V and J are TRBV24-1 and TRBJ2-1; 8 bases fit TRBD2. CDR3 length equals 15 residues. Losses at the gene ends were 2 bases for V and 5 bases for J; bases not matched to a gene: 4. Germline CDR1 is KGHDR and CDR2 is SFDVKD. The CDR3 DNA follows: TGTGCCACCAGTGATTCGGGGGGGGCCGACAATGAGCAGTTCTTC. Its translation: CATSDSGGADNEQFF.

This clone showed up just a few times. The chain couples TRBV19 to TRBJ1-5, with TRBD1 matching 10 bases. The CDR3 has 15 residues. Germline trimming cut 0 bases from V and 4 bases from J; bases unmatched to any gene: 0. Germline V CDR1 and CDR2: LNHDA, SQIVND (reference sequence). CDR3 residues: CASSIEGQGNQPQHF. The CDR3 DNA follows: TGTGCCAGTAGTATAGAGGGACAGGGGAATCAGCCCCAGCATTTT.

This chain links TRBV6-5 with TRBJ2-1; 9 bases match TRBD1. The CDR3 contains 15 residues. Trimming cost V 0 bases and J 5 bases; bases outside gene matches: 2. Germline-derived CDR1 and CDR2 are MNHEY and SVGAGI. As DNA, the CDR3 is TGTGCCAGCAGTTACTCGAGGACAGGGGACAATGAGCAGTTCTTC. Its protein product is CASSYSRTGDNEQFF.

The DNA of the CDR3 is TGTGCCAGCAGCTTGGCGGCCGGTAATTCACCCCTCCACTTT. It codes for CASSLAAGNSPLHF. The V gene is TRBV7-9, the J gene TRBJ1-6; D gene ambiguous. The CDR3 loop spans 14 amino acids. Trimming pared 3 bases from V and 6 bases from J, leaving 9 bases between. Looked up from germline, CDR1 is SEHNR and CDR2 is FQNEAQ (reference sequence).

The chain combines TRBV15 with TRBJ2-3; 16 bases fit TRBD2. CDR1 and CDR2 (germline): LNHNV, YYDKDF (reference sequence). The CDR3 has 16 amino acids. V gave up 5 bases and J gave up 3 bases; unmatched junction bases: 2. The CDR3 spells CATSGGLAGGTDTQYF. CDR3 bases: TGTGCCACCAGCGGGGGACTAGCGGGGGGGACAGATACGCAGTATTTT.

The chain couples TRBV13 to TRBJ2-3; no firm D call. Trimming took 5 bases from V and 0 from J, leaving 9 bases between them. This CDR3 contains 14 residues. The germline V gene has CDR1 PRHDT and CDR2 FYEKMQ (reference sequence). CDR3 amino acids: CASSLPLSTDTQYF. The CDR3 nucleotides are TGTGCCAGCAGCCTACCTCTCAGCACAGATACGCAGTATTTT.

V usage is TRBV28 and J usage is TRBJ2-2, with TRBD1 matching over 9 bases. This CDR3 is built from 15 residues. In germline, CDR1 is MDHEN, CDR2 SYDVKM. With V trimmed by 5 bases and J by 10 bases, 11 bases remained unmatched. Here the CDR3 DNA reads TGTGCCAGCAGTCTACCGGGACAGGGACGGACGGAGCTGTTTTTT. This codes for CASSLPGQGRTELFF.

The chain has TRBV12-3 or TRBV12-4 and TRBJ1-1, with D possibly matching TRBD1 (5 bases). CDR3 length equals 13 residues. V shed 6 bases and J shed 0 bases, with 8 bases lying between them. This chain's CDR3 is CASRGVMNTEAFF. The CDR3 DNA sequence: TGTGCCAGCAGAGGGGTTATGAACACTGAAGCTTTCTTT.

In DNA form, the CDR3 reads TGTGCCAGCAGCGCGTTCAGCTACCGGGACAGACACTACAATGAGCAGTTCTTC. It encodes CASSAFSYRDRHYNEQFF. J is TRBJ2-1 and V is TRBV21-1; the D call TRBD1 from the table was never checked on the DNA. TRBV21-1 is marked as a pseudogene. The CDR3 is 18 residues long.

This clone was found once. The chain recombines TRBV14 with TRBJ2-7; 9 nucleotides line up with TRBD2. The germline gives CDR1 SGHDN, CDR2 FVKESK. CDR3 length: 13 residues. After removal of 6 bases from V and 7 bases from J, the junction contained 7 bases not matched to a gene. The CDR3 DNA sequence: TGTGCCAGCAGTGGCGACCTAGCGGGGGAGCAGTACTTC. As protein: CASSGDLAGEQYF.

The chain joins TRBV4-1 to TRBJ2-3, with a weak D call TRBD2 (6 bases). Germline V gene lookup returns CDR1 MGHRA and CDR2 YSYEKL. Trimming took 0 bases from V and 4 from J, leaving 20 bases between them. The CDR3 runs to 18 residues. CDR3 protein: CASSQDGSKWTKADTQYF. The CDR3 nucleotides are TGCGCCAGCAGCCAAGATGGGAGCAAATGGACTAAGGCAGATACGCAGTATTTT.

The V call is TRBV19, the J call TRBJ2-5, with 7 bases identical to TRBD1. The germline V gene encodes CDR1 LNHDA and CDR2 SQIVND (reference sequence). V shed 7 bases, J shed 5 bases, and the junction held 16 bases outside the gene matches. The CDR3 has 16 amino acids. The CDR3 protein is CASMVTGTDLAETQYF. The DNA of the CDR3 is TGTGCCAGTATGGTGACCGGGACAGACCTGGCGGAGACCCAGTACTTC.

The chain joins TRBV11-2 to TRBJ2-7; D is perhaps TRBD1 (6 bases). This CDR3 has 12 residues. With 2 bases removed from V and 5 bases from J, the gap between germline ends came to 7 bases. Germline V gene data show CDR1 as SGHAT and CDR2 as FQNNGV. DNA for the CDR3: TGTGCCAGCAGCTTACGACAGGACGAGCAGTACTTC. It yields the protein CASSLRQDEQYF.

V and J are TRBV7-6 and TRBJ1-4, with D unclear. Germline V CDR1 and CDR2: SGHVS, FNYEAQ. V gave up 0 bases and J gave up 4 bases, with 9 bases separating them. The length of the CDR3 is 15 residues. CDR3 region: CASSLAAGFNEKLFF. As DNA, the CDR3 is TGTGCCAGCAGCTTAGCAGCCGGGTTTAATGAAAAACTGTTTTTT.

The chain carries TRBV5-1 and TRBJ1-5; possible D gene TRBD1, 6 bases. Germline lookup yields CDR1 SGHRS and CDR2 YFSETQ. The CDR3 spans 14 residues. The V end lost 3 bases, the J end lost 7 bases, and 14 bases lay between the germline ends. The chain's CDR3 is CASSSTGSGQPQHF. The CDR3 nucleotides read TGCGCCAGCAGCTCCACAGGGTCAGGACAGCCCCAGCATTTT.

The V gene is TRBV5-1, the J gene TRBJ2-7; D gene ambiguous. V gave up 4 bases and J gave up 2 bases, with 13 bases separating them. The CDR3 totals 14 residues. In germline, CDR1 is SGHRS, CDR2 YFSETQ. Here the CDR3 reads CASSPSLSTYEQYF. CDR3 coding DNA: TGCGCCAGCAGCCCGTCCCTCAGTACCTACGAGCAGTACTTC. The variable domain in full, completed from reference TRBV5-1 and TRBJ2-7, reads KAGVTQTPRYLIKTRGQQVTLSCSPISGHRSVSWYQQTPGQGLQFLFEYFSETQRNKGNFPGRFSGRQFSNSRSEMNVSTLELGDSALYLCASSPSLSTYEQYFGPGTRLTVT.

The V and J genes are TRBV10-1 and TRBJ1-1; 7 bases align to TRBD1. V shed 4 bases and J 2 bases; nucleotides not matched to a gene: 13. This CDR3 region has 17 residues. Germline-derived CDR1 and CDR2 are WNHNN and SYGVQD (reference sequence). This CDR3 is CASSVDRDLLLNTEAFF. The CDR3 DNA reads as TGCGCCAGCAGTGTTGACAGGGACCTCCTTCTCAACACTGAAGCTTTCTTT.